Reported below is one TCR beta chain. The source of the sample is a study of OX40 agonist ivuxolimab in advanced cancers. Study-level background: Patients were treated with intravenous ivuxolimab, dosed at 0.01 to 10 mg/kg and infused every 2 weeks.

CDR3 length equals 16 residues. Trimming removed 0 bases at V and 8 bases at J, with 16 bases between. Germline V gene data show CDR1 as SGHDN and CDR2 as FVKESK. Samples were taken at baseline and on day 1 of cycles 4 and 7. Sequencing was performed with immunoSEQ multiplex PCR; in TCRdb, only in-frame clones are kept and a portion is missing. Of 25,000 to 35,000 clones listed, roughly 84% are singletons. Sample: CD4+ or CD8+ T cells sorted from blood, taken in a trial of the OX40 agonist ivuxolimab. The chain combines TRBV14 with TRBJ1-4; a weak D match, TRBD1 (5 bases). The receptor's source is an adult with an advanced solid tumor such as melanoma, head and neck, liver or kidney cancer. CDR3 bases: TGTGCCAGCAGCCAAGATAAATTTCGGGGGAGGGAAAAACTGTTTTTT. It specifies CASSQDKFRGREKLFF.